In this sample, the clone carrying this TCR beta chain turned up a few times. The CDR3 covers 14 residues. V lost 4 bases to trimming and J lost 4 bases; unmatched junction nucleotides: 5. Germline CDR1 and CDR2: SGHRS and YFSETQ. These data come from a study of control samples from healthy donors and cancer patients. Sequenced by immunoSEQ multiplex PCR; TCRdb stores in-frame clones only, minus some. The repertoire holds roughly 120,000 clones, with 85% to 95% as singletons. The TCR was taken from a man aged 25 to 45 in good health. The sequenced sample consisted of blood. The chain uses TRBV5-1 and TRBJ1-2; 9 nucleotides line up with TRBD1. The CDR3 DNA reads as TGCGCCAGCAGCGCTACAGGGGGCGCCTATGGCTACACCTTC. Translated: CASSATGGAYGYTF.